This T cell receptor (beta chain) is drawn from a study of shared clonotypes between healthy human individuals. General study points: The study found about 5% of naive CD4 clonotypes shared across four donors.

CDR1 is MDHEN, CDR2 SYDVKM, per germline. Trimming cost V 6 bases and J 2 bases, with 17 bases left between them. CDR3 length: 15 amino acids. A CD45RA-negative memory subset and a CD45RA+ naive subset were separated from the CD4+ cells. Produced via immunoSEQ multiplex PCR; TCRdb's table is partial and in-frame only. The sample includes roughly 1,500,000 clones, 95% to 99% of them seen just once. As to this clone: What it binds is unknown.

Sample: naive CD4+ T cells sorted from blood. Noted subset: CD45RA+ positively selected. This clonotype originated in a man in his thirties or forties in good health. V usage is TRBV28 and J usage is TRBJ2-7; the D call may be TRBD1 or TRBD2 (5 bases each). The CDR3 here is CASRSGYPGPYEQYF. The DNA for the CDR3 is TGTGCCAGCAGATCGGGTTACCCGGGACCCTACGAGCAGTACTTC.